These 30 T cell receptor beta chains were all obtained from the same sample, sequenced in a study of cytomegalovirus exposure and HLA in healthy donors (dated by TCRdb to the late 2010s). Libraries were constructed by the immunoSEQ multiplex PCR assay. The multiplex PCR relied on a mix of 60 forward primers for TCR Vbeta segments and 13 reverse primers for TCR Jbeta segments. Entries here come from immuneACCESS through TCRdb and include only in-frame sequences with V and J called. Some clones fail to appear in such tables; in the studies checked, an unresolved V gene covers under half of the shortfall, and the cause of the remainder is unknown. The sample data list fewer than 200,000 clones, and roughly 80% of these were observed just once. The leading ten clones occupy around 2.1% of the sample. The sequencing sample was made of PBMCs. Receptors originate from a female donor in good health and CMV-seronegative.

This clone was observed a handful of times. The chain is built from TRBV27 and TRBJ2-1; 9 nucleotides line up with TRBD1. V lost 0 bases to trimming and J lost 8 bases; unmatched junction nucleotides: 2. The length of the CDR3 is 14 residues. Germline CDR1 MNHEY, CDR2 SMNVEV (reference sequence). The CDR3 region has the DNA TGTGCCAGCAGTTTATCCTGGACAGGGGATGAGCAGTTCTTC. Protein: CASSLSWTGDEQFF.

CDR3 DNA sequence: TGTGCCAGCAGCTTCCAGGGGTTCGGGACTATAACCTCCTACGAGCAGTACTTC. It is translated as CASSFQGFGTITSYEQYF. The rearrangement joins TRBV7-6 to TRBJ2-7; D may be TRBD2 (7 bases). Germline lookup yields CDR1 SGHVS and CDR2 FNYEAQ. The CDR3 extends over 18 amino acids. With 3 bases removed from V and 0 bases from J, the gap between germline ends came to 21 bases.

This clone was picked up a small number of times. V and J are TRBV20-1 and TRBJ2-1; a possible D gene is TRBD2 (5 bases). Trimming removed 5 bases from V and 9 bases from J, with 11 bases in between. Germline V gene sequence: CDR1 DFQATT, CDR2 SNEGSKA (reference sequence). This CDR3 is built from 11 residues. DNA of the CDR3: TGCAGTGCTTTAAGGGAGAGTGAGCAGTTCTTC. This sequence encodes CSALRESEQFF.

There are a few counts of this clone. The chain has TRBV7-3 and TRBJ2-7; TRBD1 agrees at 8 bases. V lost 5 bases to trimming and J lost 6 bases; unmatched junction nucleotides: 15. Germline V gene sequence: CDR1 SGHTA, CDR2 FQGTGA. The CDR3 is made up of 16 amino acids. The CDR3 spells CASSHGEGQAFSEQYF. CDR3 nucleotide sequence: TGTGCCAGCAGCCACGGCGAGGGACAGGCTTTCTCCGAGCAGTACTTC.

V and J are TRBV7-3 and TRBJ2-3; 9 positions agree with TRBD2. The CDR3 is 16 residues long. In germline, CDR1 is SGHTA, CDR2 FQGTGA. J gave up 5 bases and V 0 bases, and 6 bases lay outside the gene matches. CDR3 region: CASSLTGRGGRDTQYF. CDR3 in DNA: TGTGCCAGCAGCTTAACGGGGCGGGGGGGTAGAGATACGCAGTATTTT. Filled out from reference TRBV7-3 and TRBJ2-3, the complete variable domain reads GAGVSQTPSNKVTEKGKYVELRCDPISGHTALYWYRQSLGQGPEFLIYFQGTGAADDSGLPNDRFFAVRPEGSVSTLKIQRTERGDSAVYLCASSLTGRGGRDTQYFGPGTRLTVL.

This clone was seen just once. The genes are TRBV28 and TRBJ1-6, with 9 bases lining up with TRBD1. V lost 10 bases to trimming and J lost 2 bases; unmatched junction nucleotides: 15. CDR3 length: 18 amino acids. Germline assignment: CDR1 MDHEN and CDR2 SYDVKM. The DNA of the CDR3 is TGTGCCACGGGCACAGGGGGCGCTGGGTCGACCTATAATTCACCCCTCCACTTT. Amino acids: CATGTGGAGSTYNSPLHF.

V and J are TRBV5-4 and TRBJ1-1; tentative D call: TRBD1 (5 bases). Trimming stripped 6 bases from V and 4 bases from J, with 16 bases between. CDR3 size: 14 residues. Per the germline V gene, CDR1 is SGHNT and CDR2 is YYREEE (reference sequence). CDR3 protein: CASTLGGSVTEAFF. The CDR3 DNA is TGTGCCAGCACTCTCGGGGGGTCTGTCACTGAAGCTTTCTTT.

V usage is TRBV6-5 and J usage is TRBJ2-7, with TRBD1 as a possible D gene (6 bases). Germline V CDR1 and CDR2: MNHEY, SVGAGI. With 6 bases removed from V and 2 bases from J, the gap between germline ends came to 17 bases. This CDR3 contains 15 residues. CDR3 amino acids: CASRGVGAGTYEQYF. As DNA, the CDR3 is TGTGCCAGCAGGGGGGTGGGGGCAGGTACCTACGAGCAGTACTTC.

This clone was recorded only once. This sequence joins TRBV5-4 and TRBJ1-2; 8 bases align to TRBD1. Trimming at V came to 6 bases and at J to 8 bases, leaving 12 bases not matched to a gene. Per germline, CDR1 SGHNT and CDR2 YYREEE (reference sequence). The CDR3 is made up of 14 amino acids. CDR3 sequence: CASKYGTGLWGYTF. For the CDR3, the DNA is TGTGCCAGCAAATATGGGACAGGCCTCTGGGGCTACACCTTC.

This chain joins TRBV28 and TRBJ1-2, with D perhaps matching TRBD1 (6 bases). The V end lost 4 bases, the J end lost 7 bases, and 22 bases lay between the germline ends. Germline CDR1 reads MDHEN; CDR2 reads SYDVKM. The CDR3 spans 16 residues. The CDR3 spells CASSSPGETGVFGYTF. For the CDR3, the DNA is TGTGCCAGCAGTTCCCCAGGGGAGACAGGAGTGTTTGGCTACACCTTC.

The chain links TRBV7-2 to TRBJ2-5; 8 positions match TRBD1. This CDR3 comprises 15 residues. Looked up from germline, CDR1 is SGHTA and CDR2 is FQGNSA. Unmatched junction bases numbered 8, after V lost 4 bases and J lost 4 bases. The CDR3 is CASSSPWTGRETQYF. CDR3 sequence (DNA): TGTGCCAGCAGCTCGCCATGGACAGGGCGAGAGACCCAGTACTTC. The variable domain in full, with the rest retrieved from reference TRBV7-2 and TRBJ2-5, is GAGVSQSPSNKVTEKGKDVELRCDPISGHTALYWYRQSLGQGLEFLIYFQGNSAPDKSGLPSDRFSAERTGGSVSTLTIQRTQQEDSAVYLCASSSPWTGRETQYFGPGTRLLVL.

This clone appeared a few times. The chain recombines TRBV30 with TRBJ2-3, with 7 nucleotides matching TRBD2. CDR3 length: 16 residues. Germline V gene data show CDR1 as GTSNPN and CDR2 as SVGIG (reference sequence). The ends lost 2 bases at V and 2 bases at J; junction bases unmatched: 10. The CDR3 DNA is TGTGCCTGGAGTCCCCGAGGTAGCGGGCTCACAGATACGCAGTATTTT. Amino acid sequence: CAWSPRGSGLTDTQYF.

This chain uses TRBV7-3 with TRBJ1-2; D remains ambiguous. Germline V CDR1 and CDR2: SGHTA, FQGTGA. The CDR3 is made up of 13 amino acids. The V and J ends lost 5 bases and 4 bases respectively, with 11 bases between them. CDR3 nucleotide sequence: TGTGCCAGCAGCCTTCGACTGTCCTATGGCTACACCTTC. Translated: CASSLRLSYGYTF.

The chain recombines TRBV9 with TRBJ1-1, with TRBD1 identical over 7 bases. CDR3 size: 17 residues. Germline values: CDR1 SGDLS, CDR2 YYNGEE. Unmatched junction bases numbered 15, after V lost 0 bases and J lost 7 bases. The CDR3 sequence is CASSVVLRGRGVGEAFF. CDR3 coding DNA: TGTGCCAGCAGCGTAGTTCTAAGGGGCAGGGGGGTGGGTGAAGCTTTCTTT. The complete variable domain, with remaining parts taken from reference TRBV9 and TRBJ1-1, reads DSGVTQTPKHLITATGQRVTLRCSPRSGDLSVYWYQQSLDQGLQFLIQYYNGEERAKGNILERFSAQQFPDLHSELNLSSLELGDSALYFCASSVVLRGRGVGEAFFGQGTRLTVV.

The CDR3 loop reads CASSEALRGGAEAFF. DNA of the CDR3: TGTGCCAGCAGTGAAGCGCTTCGGGGAGGGGCTGAAGCTTTCTTT. V usage is TRBV2 and J usage is TRBJ1-1; a weak D match, TRBD1 (5 bases). The V and J ends lost 0 bases and 6 bases respectively, with 14 bases between them. Germline CDR1 reads SNHLY; CDR2 reads FYNNEI. The CDR3 has 15 residues.

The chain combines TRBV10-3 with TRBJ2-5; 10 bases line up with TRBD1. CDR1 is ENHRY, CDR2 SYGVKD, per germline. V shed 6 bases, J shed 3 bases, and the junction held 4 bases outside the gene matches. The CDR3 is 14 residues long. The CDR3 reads CAIRAGTGEETQYF. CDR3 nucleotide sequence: TGTGCCATCAGGGCCGGGACAGGGGAAGAGACCCAGTACTTC.

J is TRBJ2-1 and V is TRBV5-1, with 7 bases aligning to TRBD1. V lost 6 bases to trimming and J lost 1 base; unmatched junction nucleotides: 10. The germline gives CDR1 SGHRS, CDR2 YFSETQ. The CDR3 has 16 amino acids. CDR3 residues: CASIKMVGQSYNEQFF. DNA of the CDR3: TGCGCCAGCATCAAAATGGTGGGACAGTCCTACAATGAGCAGTTCTTC.

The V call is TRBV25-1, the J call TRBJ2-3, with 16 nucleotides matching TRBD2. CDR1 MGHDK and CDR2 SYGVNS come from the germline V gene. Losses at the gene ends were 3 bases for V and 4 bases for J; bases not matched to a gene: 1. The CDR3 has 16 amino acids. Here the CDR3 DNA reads TGTGCCAGCAGTGAGGGACTAGCGGGAGGGCCAGATACGCAGTATTTT. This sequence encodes CASSEGLAGGPDTQYF.

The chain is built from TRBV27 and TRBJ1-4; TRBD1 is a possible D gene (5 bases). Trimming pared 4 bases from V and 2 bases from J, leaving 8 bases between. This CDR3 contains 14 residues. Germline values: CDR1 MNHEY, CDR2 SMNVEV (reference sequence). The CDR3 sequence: CASSSSGTNEKLFF. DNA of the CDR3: TGTGCCAGCAGTTCGTCAGGGACTAATGAAAAACTGTTTTTT.

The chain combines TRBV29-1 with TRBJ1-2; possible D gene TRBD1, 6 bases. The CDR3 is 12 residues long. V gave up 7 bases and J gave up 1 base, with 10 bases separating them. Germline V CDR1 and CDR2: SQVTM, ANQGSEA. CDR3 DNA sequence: TGCAGCGAAGGACAGCGTAACTATGGCTACACCTTC. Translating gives CSEGQRNYGYTF.

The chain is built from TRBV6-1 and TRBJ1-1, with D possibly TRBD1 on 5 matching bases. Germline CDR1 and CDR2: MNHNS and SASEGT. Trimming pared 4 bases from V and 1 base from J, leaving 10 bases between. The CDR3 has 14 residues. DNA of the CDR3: TGTGCCAGCAGTGTATGGGGGGGGAACACTGAAGCTTTCTTT. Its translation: CASSVWGGNTEAFF.

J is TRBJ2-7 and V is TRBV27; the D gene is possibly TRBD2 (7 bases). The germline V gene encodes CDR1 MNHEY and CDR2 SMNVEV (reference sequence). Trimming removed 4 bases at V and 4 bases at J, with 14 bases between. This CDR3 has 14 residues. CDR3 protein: CASSYQGRGYEQYF. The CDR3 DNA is TGTGCCAGCAGTTACCAGGGGAGGGGATACGAGCAGTACTTC.

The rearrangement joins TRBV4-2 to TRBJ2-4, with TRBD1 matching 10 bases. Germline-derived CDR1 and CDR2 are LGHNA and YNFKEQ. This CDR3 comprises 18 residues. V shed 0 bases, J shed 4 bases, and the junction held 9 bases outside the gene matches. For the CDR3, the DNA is TGTGCCAGCAGCCAAGATTGGCGACAGGGGGCGCATAAAAACATTCAGTACTTC. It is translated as CASSQDWRQGAHKNIQYF.

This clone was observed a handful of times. CDR3 sequence: CSVEQGTQLQYF. DNA of the CDR3: TGCAGCGTTGAGCAGGGGACACAGTTGCAGTACTTC. This sequence joins TRBV29-1 and TRBJ2-7; maybe TRBD1 (6 bases). Germline CDR1 is SQVTM and CDR2 is ANQGSEA. CDR3 length equals 12 residues. V lost 3 bases and J lost 9, with 15 bases in between.

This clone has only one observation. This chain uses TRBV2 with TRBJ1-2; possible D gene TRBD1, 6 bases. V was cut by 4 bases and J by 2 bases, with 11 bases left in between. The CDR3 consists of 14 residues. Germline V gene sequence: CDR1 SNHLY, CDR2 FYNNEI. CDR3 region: CASSVGRGNYGYTF. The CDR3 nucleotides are TGTGCCAGCAGTGTGGGCAGGGGCAACTATGGCTACACCTTC.

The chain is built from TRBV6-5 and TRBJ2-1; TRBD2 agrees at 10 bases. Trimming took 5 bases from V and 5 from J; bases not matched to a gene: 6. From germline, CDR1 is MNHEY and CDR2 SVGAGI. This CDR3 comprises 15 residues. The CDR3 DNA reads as TGTGCCAGCAGTCGTTCTAGCGGGGGAAACAATGAGCAGTTCTTC. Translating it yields CASSRSSGGNNEQFF.

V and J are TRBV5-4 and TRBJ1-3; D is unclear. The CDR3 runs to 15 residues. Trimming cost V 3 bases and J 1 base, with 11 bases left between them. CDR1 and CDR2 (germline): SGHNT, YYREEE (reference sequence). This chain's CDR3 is CASSSASRSGNTIYF. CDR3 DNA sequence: TGTGCCAGCAGCTCCGCAAGCAGGTCTGGAAACACCATATATTTT.

The CDR3 loop reads CASSILGTGYQPQHF. The CDR3 DNA sequence: TGTGCCAGCTCCATTCTTGGGACAGGGTATCAGCCCCAGCATTTT. V usage is TRBV27 and J usage is TRBJ1-5, with 9 bases aligning to TRBD1. The germline gives CDR1 MNHEY, CDR2 SMNVEV (reference sequence). The CDR3 totals 15 residues. The V and J ends lost 8 bases and 5 bases, in that order; junction bases with no gene match: 10.

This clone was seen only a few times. CDR3: CASSVQGNEQFF. The CDR3 nucleotides read TGCGCCAGCAGCGTACAGGGGAATGAGCAGTTCTTC. The chain uses TRBV5-1 and TRBJ2-1; 7 positions match TRBD1. Germline assignment: CDR1 SGHRS and CDR2 YFSETQ. Losses at the gene ends were 4 bases for V and 7 bases for J; bases not matched to a gene: 2. The CDR3 spans 12 residues.

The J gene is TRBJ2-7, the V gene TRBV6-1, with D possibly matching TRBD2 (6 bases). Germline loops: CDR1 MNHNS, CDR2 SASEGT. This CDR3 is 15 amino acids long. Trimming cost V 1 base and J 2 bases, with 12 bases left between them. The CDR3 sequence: CASSEGAGWAYEQYF. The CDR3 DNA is TGTGCCAGCAGTGAAGGGGCGGGGTGGGCCTACGAGCAGTACTTC.